A selection of T cell receptor beta chains follows, all from one sample in a study of OX40 agonist ivuxolimab in advanced cancers. Method: immunoSEQ multiplex PCR; TCRdb's copy keeps in-frame clones and lacks some. The sample yields some 66,000 clones, more than 65% seen once. The input for sequencing was CD4+ or CD8+ T cells sorted from blood, taken in a trial of the OX40 agonist ivuxolimab. The receptors were sampled from an adult with an advanced solid tumor such as melanoma, head and neck, liver or kidney cancer. Each CDR3 is given with its conserved first and last residue. A D gene is named only where the DNA matches it firmly. Where a row states a size, it is once, few, many or the class of an expanded clone; other rows omit it.

cdr3_nt: TGTGCCAGCAGCCCGGGACAGGTCTTCACCTTC; cdr3_aa: CASSPGQVFTF; j_call: TRBJ1-2; v_call: TRBV16; cdr3_length: 11; clone_size: few; d_call: TRBD1
cdr3_nt: TGTGCCAGCAGGCAGGGGTATAATTCACCCCTCCACTTT; cdr3_aa: CASRQGYNSPLHF; j_call: TRBJ1-6; v_call: TRBV5-4; cdr3_length: 13; clone_size: NA; d_call: NA
cdr3_nt: TGCGCCAGCAGTAAGGGACAGAGTTATTTCTATGGCTACACCTTC; cdr3_aa: CASSKGQSYFYGYTF; j_call: TRBJ1-2; v_call: TRBV4-1; cdr3_length: 15; clone_size: NA; d_call: TRBD1
cdr3_nt: TGCGCCAGCAGCAGGGAAATAACAGATACGCAGTATTTT; cdr3_aa: CASSREITDTQYF; j_call: TRBJ2-3; v_call: TRBV10-1; cdr3_length: 13; clone_size: NA; d_call: NA
cdr3_nt: TGTGCCTGGAGTGACGGGGACACCTCTTGGGGAGAGCAGTACTTC; cdr3_aa: CAWSDGDTSWGEQYF; j_call: TRBJ2-7; v_call: TRBV30; cdr3_length: 15; clone_size: NA; d_call: NA
cdr3_nt: TGTGCCAGCAGCGCTTCCCAGGGGGCGCGTGAGACCCAGTACTTC; cdr3_aa: CASSASQGARETQYF; j_call: TRBJ2-5; v_call: TRBV6-6; cdr3_length: 15; clone_size: NA; d_call: TRBD1
cdr3_nt: TGTGCCACCCAGGACAAGCGGGAGTCCCAAGATACGCAGTATTTT; cdr3_aa: CATQDKRESQDTQYF; j_call: TRBJ2-3; v_call: TRBV15; cdr3_length: 15; clone_size: NA; d_call: TRBD2
cdr3_nt: TGTGCCAGCAGCCTCTCCGGGACAGGGGTCGAGCAGTACTTC; cdr3_aa: CASSLSGTGVEQYF; j_call: TRBJ2-7; v_call: TRBV7-3; cdr3_length: 14; clone_size: NA; d_call: TRBD1
cdr3_nt: TGTGCCAGCACCCTGGGGGGGGGCGTCTATGGCTACACCTTC; cdr3_aa: CASTLGGGVYGYTF; j_call: TRBJ1-2; v_call: TRBV28; cdr3_length: 14; clone_size: NA; d_call: NA
cdr3_nt: TGCAGCGTTGAAGAGACAGCTCGAAGAATCCAGTACTTC; cdr3_aa: CSVEETARRIQYF; j_call: TRBJ2-5; v_call: TRBV29-1; cdr3_length: 13; clone_size: once; d_call: NA
cdr3_nt: TGTGCCAGCTCACCAGTGACAGGGGGCGCTGAAGCTTTCTTT; cdr3_aa: CASSPVTGGAEAFF; j_call: TRBJ1-1; v_call: TRBV18; cdr3_length: 14; clone_size: NA; d_call: TRBD1
cdr3_nt: TGTGCCAGCAGTTACGGACGTCCGGGTATGAGAAACACCATATATTTT; cdr3_aa: CASSYGRPGMRNTIYF; j_call: TRBJ1-3; v_call: TRBV6-6; cdr3_length: 16; clone_size: NA; d_call: NA